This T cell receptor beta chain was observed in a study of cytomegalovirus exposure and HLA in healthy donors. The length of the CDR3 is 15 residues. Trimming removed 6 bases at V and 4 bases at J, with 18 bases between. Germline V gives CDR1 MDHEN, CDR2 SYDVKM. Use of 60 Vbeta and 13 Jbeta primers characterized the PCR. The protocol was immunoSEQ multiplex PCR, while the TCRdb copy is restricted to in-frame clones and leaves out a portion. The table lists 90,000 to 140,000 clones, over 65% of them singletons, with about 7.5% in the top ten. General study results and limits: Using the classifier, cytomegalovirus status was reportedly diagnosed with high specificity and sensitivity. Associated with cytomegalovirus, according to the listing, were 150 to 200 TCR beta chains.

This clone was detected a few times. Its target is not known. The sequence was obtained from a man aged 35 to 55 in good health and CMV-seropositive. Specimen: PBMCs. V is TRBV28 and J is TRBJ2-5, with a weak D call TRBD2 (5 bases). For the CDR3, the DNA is TGTGCCAGCAGGACCGCGAGTGGGAGTGGAGAGACCCAGTACTTC. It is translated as CASRTASGSGETQYF. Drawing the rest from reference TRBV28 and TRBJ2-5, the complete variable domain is DVKVTQSSRYLVKRTGEKVFLECVQDMDHENMFWYRQDPGLGLRLIYFSYDVKMKEKGDIPEGYSVSREKKERFSLILESASTNQTSMYLCASRTASGSGETQYFGPGTRLLVL.